This T cell receptor (beta chain) was profiled in a study of cytomegalovirus exposure and HLA in healthy donors. Looking at the study overall: Most genotyped donors, 75% to 85% of about 430, had Caucasian-associated genetic ancestry. Whole-study findings and limits: The records held CMV serostatus as the only immune exposure information.

Germline V gene lookup returns CDR1 MNHEY and CDR2 SMNVEV (reference sequence). With V trimmed by 3 bases and J by 6 bases, 13 bases remained unmatched. This CDR3 has 16 amino acids. Note on this clone: Its antigen is not known.

PCR was performed using 60 Vbeta and 13 Jbeta primers. Using immunoSEQ multiplex PCR, the repertoire was profiled, and TCRdb retains in-frame clones only, with some absent. The sample records some 130,000 clones, about 80% being singletons. The chain joins TRBV27 to TRBJ2-7, with 8 bases aligning to TRBD1. The material sequenced was PBMCs. This clonotype was sampled from a human donor in good health. The DNA for the CDR3 is TGTGCCAGCAGTTTTCTAGGGATGGACAGGGAGAGCGAGCAGTACTTC. As protein: CASSFLGMDRESEQYF.